This T cell receptor (beta chain) was sequenced for a study of shared clonotypes between healthy human individuals. The study's findings and limits: Of the naive CD4 clonotypes, approximately 5% were shared across four donors. Clonotypes not shared had lower generation probabilities than those common to all four donors. Rarefaction analysis demonstrated incomplete sorted-subset sequencing notwithstanding large depth.

Some clones are missing from TCRdb's copy, which holds only in-frame ones; the method was immunoSEQ multiplex PCR. In the table there are over a million clones, approximately 98% of which are singletons. Germline CDR1 GTSNPN, CDR2 SVGIG (reference sequence). This CDR3 region has 12 residues. V was pared by 0 bases and J by 8 bases, with 2 bases of the junction left unmatched. Details on this clone: Its antigen is still unknown.

HIV-negative, healthy adults without recent acute infections or vaccinations were the donors. V and J are TRBV30 and TRBJ1-2, with TRBD1 identical over 8 bases. The clonotype originates from a man aged 25-45 years in good health. Sequences were obtained from naive CD4+ T cells sorted from blood. Subset meaning: CD45RA+ positively selected. CDR3 in DNA: TGTGCCTGGAGTGTAGGGACAGGAGGCTACACCTTC. This encodes CAWSVGTGGYTF.